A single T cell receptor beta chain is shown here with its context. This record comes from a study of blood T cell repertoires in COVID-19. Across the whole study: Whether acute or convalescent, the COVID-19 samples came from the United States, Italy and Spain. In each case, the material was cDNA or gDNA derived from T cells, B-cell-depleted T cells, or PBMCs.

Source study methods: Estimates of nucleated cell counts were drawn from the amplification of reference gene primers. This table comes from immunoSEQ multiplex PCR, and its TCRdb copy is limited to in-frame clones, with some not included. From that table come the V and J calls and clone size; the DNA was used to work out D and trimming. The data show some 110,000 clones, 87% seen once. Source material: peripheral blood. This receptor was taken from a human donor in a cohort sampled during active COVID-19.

CDR3 DNA: TGTGCCAGTAGTATAGGCTCAGGGAGGAGCGCTAATGAAAAACTGTTTTTT. It translates to CASSIGSGRSANEKLFF. This chain links TRBV19 with TRBJ1-4, with D tentatively TRBD1 (5 bases). Germline CDR1 and CDR2: LNHDA and SQIVND (reference sequence). Trimming removed 1 base at V and 3 bases at J, with 15 bases between. The CDR3 consists of 17 residues.